Sequencing of this T cell receptor beta chain was carried out in a study of T cells after yellow fever vaccination. Turning to the study itself: Fractions low in cell number were prepared with SMART-Seq v4 Ultra Low Input. Broader study findings: Clonotypes shared by both compartments, CD4 and CD8, made up a small share.

TCRdb recomputed calls from the 5' RACE reads with MiXCR, one row per CDR3 protein. The repertoire holds tens of thousands of distinct CDR3 sequences, with around 7.3% as singletons. This clonotype came up a few times. Its antigen is unidentified. The CDR3 spans 15 residues. Germline loops: CDR1 MNHEY, CDR2 SMNVEV (reference sequence). V lost 5 bases and J lost 4; bases outside the gene matches: 9. The material was CD8+ T cells sorted from PBMCs, obtained on the day of the yellow fever booster vaccination. The TCR was taken from a man aged 25 to 45 who received the YFV17D yellow fever vaccine. The V and J genes are TRBV27 and TRBJ2-7; 9 positions agree with TRBD1. The CDR3 is CASSQPGTGLYEQYF. In DNA, the CDR3 is TGTGCCAGCAGTCAGCCAGGGACAGGGCTTTACGAGCAGTACTTC.